A single sample gave rise to the 11 T cell receptor beta chains below, sequenced in a study of response to subunit inactivated influenza vaccine. TCRdb fed the RT-PCR reads into MiXCR, producing one record per CDR3 protein. This sample has fewer than 700,000 distinct CDR3 sequences, with approximately 13% found just once. The material sequenced was PBMCs from blood, taken more than 35 days after vaccination. The receptor set was obtained from a man aged 50 or older who received an inactivated influenza vaccine.

The chain uses TRBV29-1 and TRBJ1-1; D perhaps matches TRBD1 (5 bases). Trimming took off 4 bases at V and 8 bases at J, with 8 bases between the two ends. Germline CDR1 SQVTM, CDR2 ANQGSEA. The CDR3 has 10 residues. The CDR3 DNA follows: TGCAGCGTTGGACAGATAGAAGCTTTCTTT. It is translated as CSVGQIEAFF.

The chain employs TRBV29-1 and TRBJ2-2, with 8 bases matching TRBD1. Trimming removed 4 bases from V and 7 bases from J; junction bases left unmatched: 5. The CDR3 extends over 13 amino acids. Germline V gives CDR1 SQVTM, CDR2 ANQGSEA. This chain's CDR3 is CSVAPRGLGELFF. The CDR3 nucleotides read TGCAGCGTTGCGCCCAGGGGGCTCGGGGAGCTGTTTTTT.

This clonotype was recorded a few times. The chain combines TRBV6-2 or TRBV6-3 with TRBJ2-1; 7 positions agree with TRBD2. The length of the CDR3 is 16 residues. J lost 4 bases, V lost 0 bases, and 6 bases had no gene match. Germline values: CDR1 MNHEY, CDR2 SVGEGT. The chain's CDR3 is CASSYSLAAVYNEQFF. Here the CDR3 DNA reads TGTGCCAGCAGTTACTCCCTAGCGGCCGTATACAATGAGCAGTTCTTC.

This clonotype was detected only a few times. This chain connects TRBV7-8 to TRBJ2-1; 9 positions agree with TRBD2. J lost 7 bases, V lost 5 bases, and 9 bases had no gene match. The CDR3 runs to 15 residues. The germline gives CDR1 SGHVS, CDR2 FQNEAQ. The CDR3 nucleotides read TGTGCCAGCAGCCCTCGGGCTAGCGGGGCAAATGAGCAGTTCTTC. Protein sequence: CASSPRASGANEQFF. Using reference TRBV7-8 and TRBJ2-1 for the parts outside the CDR3, the full variable domain is GAGVSQSPRYKVAKRGQDVALRCDPISGHVSLFWYQQALGQGPEFLTYFQNEAQLDKSGLPSDRFFAERPEGSVSTLKIQRTQQEDSAVYLCASSPRASGANEQFFGPGTRLTVL.

The chain has TRBV7-8 and TRBJ2-4, with a possible D match to TRBD2 (6 bases). CDR1 SGHVS and CDR2 FQNEAQ come from the germline V gene. Between the trimmed V and J ends, which lost 5 bases and 0 bases, there was a span of 23 bases. The CDR3 loop spans 19 amino acids. For the CDR3, the DNA is TGTGCCAGCAGCCCGCATCTAGCGATTGGAAAGCTAGCCAAAAACATTCAGTACTTC. Encoded protein: CASSPHLAIGKLAKNIQYF.

This clonotype was picked up a small number of times. The chain uses TRBV20-1 and TRBJ1-6; D uncertain. The CDR3 is 16 amino acids. Germline V gene lookup returns CDR1 DFQATT and CDR2 SNEGSKA (reference sequence). Deletions cut 3 bases from V and 10 bases from J, with 22 bases between. In DNA form, the CDR3 reads TGCAGTGCTAGGAGTGGAAGGACCTGGAGAAGCTCACCCCTCCACTTT. The encoded protein is CSARSGRTWRSSPLHF.

This clonotype has a handful of counts. J is TRBJ2-1 and V is TRBV11-2; D is unresolved. This CDR3 is 12 amino acids long. V was pared by 3 bases and J by 8 bases, with 8 bases between. CDR1 and CDR2 from the germline V gene are SGHAT and FQNNGV. The CDR3 loop reads CASSFRWDEQFF. In DNA, the CDR3 is TGTGCCAGCAGCTTTAGATGGGATGAGCAGTTCTTC.

This clonotype was detected only a few times. The rearrangement joins TRBV12-3 or TRBV12-4 to TRBJ1-3; D is uncertain. With 7 bases removed from V and 2 bases from J, the gap between germline ends came to 18 bases. The CDR3 spans 16 residues. CDR3 amino acids: CASIPDEWITGNTIYF. In DNA, the CDR3 is TGTGCCAGCATCCCTGATGAATGGATTACTGGAAACACCATATATTTT.

This clonotype was seen more than once but under ten times. V gene TRBV11-2 combines with J gene TRBJ2-3; D tentatively fits TRBD1 or TRBD2 (5 bases each). The CDR3 spans 14 residues. V shed 3 bases and J shed 5 bases, with 12 bases lying between them. The germline CDR1 and CDR2 sequences are SGHAT and FQNNGV. The CDR3 nucleotides are TGTGCCAGCAGCTTCGGACCGAGGGGAGATACGCAGTATTTT. As protein: CASSFGPRGDTQYF.

This clonotype was recorded a few times. The rearrangement links TRBV24-1 to TRBJ2-1; no definite D call. Germline V gene sequence: CDR1 KGHDR, CDR2 SFDVKD. The V end was cut by 6 bases, the J end by 8 bases, with 10 bases between. The CDR3 is 12 residues long. The CDR3 protein is CATSSSSDEQFF. The CDR3 DNA sequence: TGTGCCACCAGTAGTAGTTCTGATGAGCAGTTCTTC.

This clonotype was seen only a few times. The CDR3 region is CASSLDPAGGPDTQYF. CDR3 bases: TGCGCCAGCAGCTTGGACCCAGCGGGAGGGCCGGATACGCAGTATTTT. This chain links TRBV5-1 with TRBJ2-3; 10 positions match TRBD2. Germline V gives CDR1 SGHRS, CDR2 YFSETQ. V trimming: 0 bases; J trimming: 6 bases; junction bases outside the gene matches: 7. The CDR3 is made up of 16 amino acids. Together with reference TRBV5-1 and TRBJ2-3, the CDR3 gives the full variable domain: KAGVTQTPRYLIKTRGQQVTLSCSPISGHRSVSWYQQTPGQGLQFLFEYFSETQRNKGNFPGRFSGRQFSNSRSEMNVSTLELGDSALYLCASSLDPAGGPDTQYFGPGTRLTVL.